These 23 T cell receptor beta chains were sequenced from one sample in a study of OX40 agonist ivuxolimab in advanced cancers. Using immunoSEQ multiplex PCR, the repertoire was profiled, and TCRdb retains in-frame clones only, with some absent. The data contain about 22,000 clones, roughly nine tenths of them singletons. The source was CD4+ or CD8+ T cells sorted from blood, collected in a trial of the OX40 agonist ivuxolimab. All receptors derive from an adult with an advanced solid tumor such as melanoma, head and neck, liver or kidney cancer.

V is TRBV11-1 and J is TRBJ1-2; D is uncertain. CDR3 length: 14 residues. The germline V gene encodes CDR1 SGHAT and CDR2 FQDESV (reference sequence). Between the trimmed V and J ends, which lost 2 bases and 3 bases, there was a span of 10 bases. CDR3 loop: CASSLILEDYGYTF. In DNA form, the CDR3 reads TGTGCCAGCAGCTTAATCCTGGAAGACTATGGCTACACCTTC.

In DNA, the CDR3 is TGTGCCAGCAGCTTAAGCGGAGAGCAGTACTTC. It is translated as CASSLSGEQYF. V gene TRBV13 combines with J gene TRBJ2-7, with D maybe TRBD2 (5 bases). The CDR3 covers 11 residues. Per the germline V gene, CDR1 is PRHDT and CDR2 is FYEKMQ (reference sequence). The ends were cut back, 2 bases at V and 7 bases at J, with 6 bases in the middle.

Here the CDR3 reads CASSYTGANEKLFF. CDR3 in DNA: TGTGCCAGCAGTTATACTGGAGCTAATGAAAAACTGTTTTTT. V and J are TRBV6-6 and TRBJ1-4; no reliable D call. Trimming took 3 bases from V and 3 from J, leaving 8 bases between them. The CDR3 spans 14 residues. Germline V gene data show CDR1 as MNHNY and CDR2 as SVGAGI (reference sequence).

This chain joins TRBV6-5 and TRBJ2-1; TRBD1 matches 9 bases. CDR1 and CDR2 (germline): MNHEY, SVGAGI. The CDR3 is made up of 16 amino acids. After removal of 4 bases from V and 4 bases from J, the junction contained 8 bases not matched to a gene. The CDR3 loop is CASSSEQGAVYNEQFF. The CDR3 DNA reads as TGTGCCAGCAGTTCGGAACAGGGGGCGGTGTACAATGAGCAGTTCTTC.

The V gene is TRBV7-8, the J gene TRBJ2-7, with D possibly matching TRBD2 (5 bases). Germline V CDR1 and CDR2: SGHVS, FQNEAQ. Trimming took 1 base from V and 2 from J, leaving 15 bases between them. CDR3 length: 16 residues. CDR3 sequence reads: CASSLVSPPEAYEQYF. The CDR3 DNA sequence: TGTGCCAGCAGCTTAGTGTCGCCCCCGGAGGCCTACGAGCAGTACTTC.

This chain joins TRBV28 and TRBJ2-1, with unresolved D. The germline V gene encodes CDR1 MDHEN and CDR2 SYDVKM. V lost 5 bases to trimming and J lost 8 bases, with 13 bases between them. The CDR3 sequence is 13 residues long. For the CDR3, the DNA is TGTGCCAGCAGTCTAGGCCTTGTAGATGAGCAGTTCTTC. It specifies CASSLGLVDEQFF.

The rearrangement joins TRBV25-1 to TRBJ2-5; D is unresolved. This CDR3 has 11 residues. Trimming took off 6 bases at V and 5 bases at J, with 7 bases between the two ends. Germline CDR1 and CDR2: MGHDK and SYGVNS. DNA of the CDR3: TGTGCCAGCAGCCCGTTGGAGACCCAGTACTTC. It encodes CASSPLETQYF.

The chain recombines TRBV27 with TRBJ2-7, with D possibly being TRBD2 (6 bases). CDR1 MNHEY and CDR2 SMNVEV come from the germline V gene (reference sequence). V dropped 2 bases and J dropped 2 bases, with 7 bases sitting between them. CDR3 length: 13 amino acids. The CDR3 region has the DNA TGTGCCAGCAGTTTACCGGGAGCCTACGAGCAGTACTTC. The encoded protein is CASSLPGAYEQYF.

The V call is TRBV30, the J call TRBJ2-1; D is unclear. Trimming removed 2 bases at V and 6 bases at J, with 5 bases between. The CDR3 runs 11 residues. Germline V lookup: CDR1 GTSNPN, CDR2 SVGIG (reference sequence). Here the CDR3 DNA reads TGTGCCTGGAGTTCAGGCAATGAGCAGTTCTTC. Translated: CAWSSGNEQFF.

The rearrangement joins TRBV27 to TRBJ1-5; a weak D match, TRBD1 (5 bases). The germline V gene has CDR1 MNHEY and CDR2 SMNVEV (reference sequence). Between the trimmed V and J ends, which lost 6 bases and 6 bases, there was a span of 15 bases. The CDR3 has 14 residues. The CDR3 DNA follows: TGTGCCAGCAGCGCGAGCAGGGTAGGTCAGCCCCAGCATTTT. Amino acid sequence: CASSASRVGQPQHF.

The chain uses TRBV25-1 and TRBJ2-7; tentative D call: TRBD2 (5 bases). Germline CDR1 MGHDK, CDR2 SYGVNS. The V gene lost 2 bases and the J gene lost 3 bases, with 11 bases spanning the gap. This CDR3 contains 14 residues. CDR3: CASSEPNRGYEQYF. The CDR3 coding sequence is TGTGCCAGCAGTGAACCAAACCGGGGCTACGAGCAGTACTTC.

CDR3 amino acids: CASSLIPGGRNEQYF. The CDR3 DNA reads TGTGCCAGCAGCTTAATCCCCGGGGGTCGGAACGAGCAGTACTTC. V gene TRBV7-8 combines with J gene TRBJ2-7; weak D call: TRBD2 (6 bases). The V and J ends lost 2 bases and 5 bases respectively, with 16 bases between them. Looked up from germline, CDR1 is SGHVS and CDR2 is FQNEAQ. This CDR3 region has 15 residues. Combining the CDR3 with reference TRBV7-8 and TRBJ2-7 gives the whole variable domain GAGVSQSPRYKVAKRGQDVALRCDPISGHVSLFWYQQALGQGPEFLTYFQNEAQLDKSGLPSDRFFAERPEGSVSTLKIQRTQQEDSAVYLCASSLIPGGRNEQYFGPGTRLTVT.

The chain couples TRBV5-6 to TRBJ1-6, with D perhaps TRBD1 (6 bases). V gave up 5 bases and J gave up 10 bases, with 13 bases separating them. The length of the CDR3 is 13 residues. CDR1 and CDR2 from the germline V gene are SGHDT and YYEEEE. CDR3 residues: CASRPGAASPLHF. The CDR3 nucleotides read TGTGCCAGCAGGCCAGGGGCGGCCTCACCCCTCCACTTT. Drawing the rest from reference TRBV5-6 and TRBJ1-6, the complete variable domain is DAGVTQSPTHLIKTRGQQVTLRCSPKSGHDTVSWYQQALGQGPQFIFQYYEEEERQRGNFPDRFSGHQFPNYSSELNVNALLLGDSALYLCASRPGAASPLHFGNGTRLTVT.

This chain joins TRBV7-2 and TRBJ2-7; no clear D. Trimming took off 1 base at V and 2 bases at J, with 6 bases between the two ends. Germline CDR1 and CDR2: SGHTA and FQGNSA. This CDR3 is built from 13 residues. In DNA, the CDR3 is TGTGCCAGCAGCTTAGGTATGGCCTACGAGCAGTACTTC. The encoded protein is CASSLGMAYEQYF.

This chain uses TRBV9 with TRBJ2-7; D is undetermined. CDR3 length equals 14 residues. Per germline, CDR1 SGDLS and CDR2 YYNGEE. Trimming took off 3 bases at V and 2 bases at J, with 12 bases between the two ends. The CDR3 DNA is TGTGCCAGCAGCGCGGACGTCCTCCCCTACGAGCAGTACTTC. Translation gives CASSADVLPYEQYF.

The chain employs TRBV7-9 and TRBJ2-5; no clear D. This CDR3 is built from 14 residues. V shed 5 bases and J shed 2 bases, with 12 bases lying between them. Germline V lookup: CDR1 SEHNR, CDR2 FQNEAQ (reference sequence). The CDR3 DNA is TGTGCCAGCAGCCCCGACCTAGAACAAGAGACCCAGTACTTC. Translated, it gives CASSPDLEQETQYF.

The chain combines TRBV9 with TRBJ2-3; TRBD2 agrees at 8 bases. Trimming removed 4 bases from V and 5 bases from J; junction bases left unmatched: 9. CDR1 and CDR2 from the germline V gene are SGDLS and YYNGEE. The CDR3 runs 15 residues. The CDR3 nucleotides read TGTGCCAGCAGCTTTAGCGGGAATGGGGGAGATACGCAGTATTTT. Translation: CASSFSGNGGDTQYF.

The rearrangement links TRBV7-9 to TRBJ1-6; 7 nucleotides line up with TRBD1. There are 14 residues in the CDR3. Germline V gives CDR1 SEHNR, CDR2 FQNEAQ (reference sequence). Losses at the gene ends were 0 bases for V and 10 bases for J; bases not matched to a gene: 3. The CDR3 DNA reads TGTGCCAGCAGCTTAGCCCAGGGGGAATCACCCCTCCACTTT. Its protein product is CASSLAQGESPLHF.

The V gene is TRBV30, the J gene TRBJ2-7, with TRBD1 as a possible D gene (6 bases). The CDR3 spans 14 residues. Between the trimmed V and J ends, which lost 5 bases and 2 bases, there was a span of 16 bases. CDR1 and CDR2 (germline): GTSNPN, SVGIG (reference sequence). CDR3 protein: CAWADGTLAYEQYF. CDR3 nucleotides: TGTGCCTGGGCGGACGGGACACTAGCCTACGAGCAGTACTTC.

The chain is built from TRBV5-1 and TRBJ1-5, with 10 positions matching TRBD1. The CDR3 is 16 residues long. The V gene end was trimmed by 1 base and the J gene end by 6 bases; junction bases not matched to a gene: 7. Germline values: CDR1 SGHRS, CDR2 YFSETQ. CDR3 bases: TGCGCCAGCAGCTTGACTCCGGGACAGGGGACTCAGCCCCAGCATTTT. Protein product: CASSLTPGQGTQPQHF.

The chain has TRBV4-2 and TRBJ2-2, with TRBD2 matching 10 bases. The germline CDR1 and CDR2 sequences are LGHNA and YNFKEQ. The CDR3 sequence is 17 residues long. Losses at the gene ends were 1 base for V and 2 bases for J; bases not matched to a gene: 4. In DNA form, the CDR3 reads TGTGCCAGCAGCCAAGCGAGCGGGGGGGCTAACACCGGGGAGCTGTTTTTT. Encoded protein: CASSQASGGANTGELFF.

The CDR3 nucleotides are TGTGCCAGCAACACAGGATCCTCTGGGGCCAACGTCCTGACTTTC. This sequence encodes CASNTGSSGANVLTF. The chain employs TRBV11-1 and TRBJ2-6; maybe TRBD1 (5 bases). V lost 7 bases to trimming and J lost 0 bases, with 10 bases between them. CDR1 SGHAT and CDR2 FQDESV come from the germline V gene (reference sequence). The CDR3 totals 15 residues.

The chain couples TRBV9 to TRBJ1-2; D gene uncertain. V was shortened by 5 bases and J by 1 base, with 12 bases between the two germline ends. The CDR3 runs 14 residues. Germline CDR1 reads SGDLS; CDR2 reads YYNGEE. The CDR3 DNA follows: TGTGCCAGCAGGGACCCGGGCCTTAACTATGGCTACACCTTC. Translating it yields CASRDPGLNYGYTF.